These T cell receptor beta chains were read from a single sample in a study of shared clonotypes between healthy human individuals. This table comes from immunoSEQ multiplex PCR, and its TCRdb copy is limited to in-frame clones, with some not included. Found here are some 2,000,000 clones, over 85% of them singletons; the top ten hold 0.1% to 0.15%. The sample taken for sequencing was naive CD4+ T cells sorted from blood. The receptors originated from a man aged 18 to 29 in good health. The CDR3 runs from the conserved cysteine through the conserved F or W. D genes are given only for firm matches. Clone size appears in some rows only: once, few, many, or a class for an expanded clone.

d_call: .; clone_size: .; v_call: TRBV5-1; j_call: TRBJ2-5; cdr3_nt: TGCGCCAGCGGGGCGGGCACCCAAGAGACCCAGTACTTC; cdr3_aa: CASGAGTQETQYF
d_call: .; clone_size: .; v_call: TRBV7-3; j_call: TRBJ1-6; cdr3_nt: TGTGCCAGCAGCCCCGGGGGGTCGGGTTCACCCCTCCACTTT; cdr3_aa: CASSPGGSGSPLHF
d_call: .; clone_size: .; v_call: TRBV19; j_call: TRBJ2-1; cdr3_nt: TGTGCCAGTAGTCTATTTACAGGGAGCAGCATCAATGAGCAGTTCTTC; cdr3_aa: CASSLFTGSSINEQFF
d_call: .; clone_size: few; v_call: TRBV6-6; j_call: TRBJ2-2; cdr3_nt: TGTGCCAGCAGCCTTTACACCGGGGAGCTGTTTTTT; cdr3_aa: CASSLYTGELFF
d_call: .; clone_size: .; v_call: TRBV27; j_call: TRBJ2-1; cdr3_nt: TGTGCCAGCAGTTTCCTAGAGAAGAATGAGCAGTTCTTC; cdr3_aa: CASSFLEKNEQFF
d_call: TRBD2; clone_size: once; v_call: TRBV30; j_call: TRBJ2-5; cdr3_nt: TGTGCCTGGAGGCTTCCGGGACTAGCCGTTGGGAAAGAGACCCAGTACTTC; cdr3_aa: CAWRLPGLAVGKETQYF
d_call: TRBD1; clone_size: .; v_call: TRBV7-2; j_call: TRBJ1-1; cdr3_nt: TGTGCCATTCCGCTACCGGGACAGGGCCCGCCGAACACTGAAGCTTTCTTT; cdr3_aa: CAIPLPGQGPPNTEAFF
d_call: .; clone_size: .; v_call: TRBV2; j_call: TRBJ1-6; cdr3_nt: TGTGCCAGCAGCGTTGAAACCTTTCCCCTCCACTTT; cdr3_aa: CASSVETFPLHF
d_call: .; clone_size: .; v_call: TRBV29-1; j_call: TRBJ2-7; cdr3_nt: TGCAGCGTTGAAGTCGGGGGGCGTGAGCAGTACTTC; cdr3_aa: CSVEVGGREQYF
d_call: .; clone_size: once; v_call: TRBV7-2; j_call: TRBJ1-5; cdr3_nt: TGTGCCAGCAGCCCTATGGATAGCAATCAGCCCCAGCATTTT; cdr3_aa: CASSPMDSNQPQHF
d_call: .; clone_size: .; v_call: TRBV4-2; j_call: TRBJ1-2; cdr3_nt: TGTGCCAGCAGCCAACCGGGGACGGTTGGCAACTATGGCTACACCTTC; cdr3_aa: CASSQPGTVGNYGYTF
d_call: .; clone_size: .; v_call: TRBV6-6; j_call: TRBJ2-5; cdr3_nt: TGTGCCAGCAGTTACCAGGGGCAGATCGAGACCCAGTACTTC; cdr3_aa: CASSYQGQIETQYF
d_call: .; clone_size: .; v_call: TRBV4-1; j_call: TRBJ1-2; cdr3_nt: TGCGCCAGCAGCCAAATTGGGGGGGACTATGGCTACACCTTC; cdr3_aa: CASSQIGGDYGYTF
d_call: TRBD1; clone_size: .; v_call: TRBV5-1; j_call: TRBJ1-2; cdr3_nt: TGCGCCAGCAGCCTACAGGGGTTGTATGGCTACACCTTC; cdr3_aa: CASSLQGLYGYTF
d_call: .; clone_size: .; v_call: TRBV19; j_call: TRBJ2-4; cdr3_nt: TGTGCCAGTAGACCAGGTGGTTTGGACATTCAGTACTTC; cdr3_aa: CASRPGGLDIQYF
d_call: TRBD2; clone_size: once; v_call: TRBV4-3; j_call: TRBJ2-1; cdr3_nt: TGCGCCAGCGCTCTAGCGGGATTTACCAATGAGCAGTTCTTC; cdr3_aa: CASALAGFTNEQFF
d_call: TRBD1; clone_size: .; v_call: TRBV5-1; j_call: TRBJ2-1; cdr3_nt: TGCGCCAGCAGCGAAACCGGGACAGGGTATCTCTTC; cdr3_aa: CASSETGTGYLF
d_call: .; clone_size: .; v_call: TRBV7-8; j_call: TRBJ2-7; cdr3_nt: TGTGCCAGCAGCAACGGGGCGGGTATCTACTACGAGCAGTACTTC; cdr3_aa: CASSNGAGIYYEQYF
d_call: .; clone_size: .; v_call: TRBV11-2; j_call: TRBJ2-7; cdr3_nt: TGTGCCAGCAGCTCCACGAGACCGGTTCCCTACGAGCAGTACTTC; cdr3_aa: CASSSTRPVPYEQYF
d_call: .; clone_size: once; v_call: TRBV27; j_call: TRBJ1-1; cdr3_nt: TGTGCCAGCAGTCCCCGGACCGCCCAGTCCGCTTTCTTT; cdr3_aa: CASSPRTAQSAFF
d_call: TRBD1; clone_size: .; v_call: TRBV19; j_call: TRBJ2-1; cdr3_nt: TGTGCCAGTAGTGTTGAAGGGGGCGGAGTTAGTGAGCAGTTCTTC; cdr3_aa: CASSVEGGGVSEQFF
d_call: TRBD2; clone_size: once; v_call: TRBV7-9; j_call: TRBJ2-1; cdr3_nt: TGTGCCAGCAGCTTCATTTCGGGACTAGCGGACAATGAGCAGTTCTTC; cdr3_aa: CASSFISGLADNEQFF
d_call: TRBD2; clone_size: .; v_call: TRBV7-2; j_call: TRBJ2-7; cdr3_nt: TGTGCCAGCAGCTTTCAAGCGGGGATGCCGGGTGAGCAGTACTTC; cdr3_aa: CASSFQAGMPGEQYF
d_call: .; clone_size: .; v_call: TRBV19; j_call: TRBJ2-7; cdr3_nt: TGTGCCAGTAGTGGTGGATACTACGAGCAGTACTTC; cdr3_aa: CASSGGYYEQYF
d_call: .; clone_size: .; v_call: TRBV28; j_call: TRBJ2-7; cdr3_nt: TGTGCCAGCAGTCTTCCCGGGGGCGGAACCTACGAGCAGTACTTC; cdr3_aa: CASSLPGGGTYEQYF
d_call: TRBD2; clone_size: .; v_call: TRBV5-1; j_call: TRBJ2-1; cdr3_nt: TGCGCCAGCAGCTTGAGGGGACTAGCGGGAGTTGCCTACAATGAGCAGTTCTTC; cdr3_aa: CASSLRGLAGVAYNEQFF
d_call: .; clone_size: .; v_call: TRBV5-1; j_call: TRBJ1-1; cdr3_nt: TGCGCCAGCAGCTTGGACAAACCAGGATTCACTGAAGCTTTCTTT; cdr3_aa: CASSLDKPGFTEAFF
d_call: TRBD1; clone_size: .; v_call: TRBV27; j_call: TRBJ1-5; cdr3_nt: TGTGCCAGCAGTTCACTCCCAGGGGGCTTCAATCAGCCCCAGCATTTT; cdr3_aa: CASSSLPGGFNQPQHF
d_call: TRBD2; clone_size: .; v_call: TRBV7-2; j_call: TRBJ2-7; cdr3_nt: TGTGCCAGCAGCTTAGTGGGCCTAGCGGGAGGGCCGATATCCTACGAGCAGTACTTC; cdr3_aa: CASSLVGLAGGPISYEQYF
d_call: .; clone_size: .; v_call: TRBV30; j_call: TRBJ1-5; cdr3_nt: TGTGCCTGGAGTGTTCGACGGAATAGCCAGCCCCAGCATTTT; cdr3_aa: CAWSVRRNSQPQHF
d_call: TRBD1; clone_size: .; v_call: TRBV5-6; j_call: TRBJ2-2; cdr3_nt: TGTGCCAGCAGCTCGGGACAGGGTACGAACACCGGGGAGCTGTTTTTT; cdr3_aa: CASSSGQGTNTGELFF
d_call: TRBD1; clone_size: many; v_call: TRBV4-1; j_call: TRBJ2-5; cdr3_nt: TGCGCCAGCAGCCGAGGGGACAGGGAGGAGACCCAGTACTTC; cdr3_aa: CASSRGDREETQYF
d_call: TRBD1; clone_size: .; v_call: TRBV5-1; j_call: TRBJ1-3; cdr3_nt: TGCGCCAGCAGCATGGGACAGCCCGGCTCTGGAAACACCATATATTTT; cdr3_aa: CASSMGQPGSGNTIYF